This TCR beta chain was observed in a study of cytomegalovirus exposure and HLA in healthy donors. On the study more broadly: Earlier, approximately 110 million unique TCR beta sequences were recovered from around 180 million T cells by an analysis. Unique TCRs numbering about 87 million, obtained from HLA-typed donors, made up an early data release.

This clone was seen just once. With 60 Vbeta and 13 Jbeta primers, the PCR was carried out. Here immunoSEQ multiplex PCR was the method, and the copy in TCRdb shows in-frame clones only, minus some. This sample has 150,000 to 200,000 clones; more than 65% occur once, and the top ten carry roughly 0.5%. Material for sequencing was PBMCs. This receptor was obtained from a woman aged 45-65 years in good health and CMV-seronegative.

CDR3 in DNA: TGTGCCAGCAGCTTGATGGGGGGTGAGCACGAGCAGTACTTC. Its translation: CASSLMGGEHEQYF. V usage is TRBV11-3 and J usage is TRBJ2-7; tentative D call: TRBD2 (6 bases). Trimming removed 3 bases from V and 5 bases from J, with 14 bases in between. The germline gives CDR1 SGHNT, CDR2 YENEEA. The CDR3 covers 14 residues.